The T cell receptor beta chain under discussion was sequenced for a study of cytomegalovirus exposure and HLA in healthy donors. Overall study: From 170 million or so T cells, an earlier analysis saw approximately 110 million unique TCR beta sequences.

Primers: 60 Vbeta forward and 13 Jbeta reverse. Generated by immunoSEQ multiplex PCR, the TCRdb table keeps only in-frame clones and is missing some. The table includes 140,000 or so clones, approximately 80% detected once. Whole-study findings and limits: Many donors carried some public TCRs, although rarity characterized most TCR sequences. A previous analysis found most TCR beta V segments productive roughly 90% or roughly 30% of the time. The Asian-associated ancestry cluster reportedly had fewer N-insertions than the approximately 700-donor mean in a later analysis.

Worth noting for this clone: Its antigen is undetermined.

CDR1 is MDHEN and CDR2 is SYDVKM in the germline V gene. V gave up 10 bases and J gave up 3 bases; unmatched junction bases: 9. This CDR3 is built from 14 residues. This sequence was found in a woman aged 40 to 49 in good health and CMV-seropositive. Source material: PBMCs. This rearrangement joins TRBV28 to TRBJ2-3; 8 nucleotides match TRBD2. The CDR3 loop reads CAICQRELTDTQYF. CDR3 DNA: TGTGCCATCTGCCAGCGGGAGTTAACAGATACGCAGTATTTT.